Described below is a single T cell receptor (beta chain) sequence and its context. Its antigen target is currently unknown. It has no much larger one-base neighbor in the sample; base qualities were not kept. The data were taken from a study of cytomegalovirus exposure and HLA in healthy donors (dated by TCRdb to the late 2010s). For the study in its entirety: According to an earlier analysis of several hundred of the donors, roughly 180 million T cells yielded 117 million unique TCR beta sequences and roughly 280 Gb of sequence data. An early release covering over 500 HLA-typed donors comprised about 300 gigabases of sequencing data and around 85 million unique TCR sequences. Of the approximately 400 genotyped donors, over 65% fell in the genetic ancestry cluster associated with self-reported Caucasian donors. The study was designed to test whether signatures of past pathogen exposure could be identified by cataloging public T cell receptors. Using immunosequencing, the study profiled T cell repertoires from 550 to 750 subjects and related those repertoires to cytomegalovirus serostatus. Along with the roughly 700-subject first cohort, a separate validation cohort of roughly 110 different subjects was used. To predict cytomegalovirus infection status, the study combined high-throughput TCR immunosequencing, statistical association of individual TCRs with disease status, and machine learning. A later analysis re-analyzed previously published TCR beta repertoires from 666 donors and added high-resolution HLA genotyping to study TCR occurrence patterns. In the later analysis, no new phenotypic data were used to find candidate immune exposures; instead, reliance was placed on TCR beta sequences and their occurrence across donors. An earlier analysis of some 500 of the donors used high-throughput TCR beta sequencing to judge whether each TCR beta V gene segment behaved as functional or pseudogenic. Donor age, sex, ethnicity and CMV serostatus were compiled alongside the repertoire data. Genome-wide SNP genotypes for about 60% of the roughly 700 donors were used in a later genetic analysis, which treated that subset as a discovery cohort. Every repertoire in the discovery cohort had been generated on one and the same sequencing platform. HLA typing covered class I and class II loci at four-digit resolution. Typing coverage varied by locus: roughly 620-630 donors for A, B, C, DRB1 and DQB1; more than 500 for DQA1; 600 to 610 for DPA1; fewer than 480 for DPB1. Roughly 5 DR-DQ haplotypes were handled as single units for association and clustering because linkage in the cohort was strong. On average, roughly 250,000 unique TCR beta nucleotide sequences were sequenced per donor among 398 genotyped donors of the cohort, with around 19% of those sequences being non-productive.

The library was made by the immunoSEQ multiplex PCR assay. A mixture of 60 forward primers for TCR Vbeta segments and 13 reverse primers for TCR Jbeta segments was used in the multiplex PCR. Amplification of the CDR3 region of rearranged TCR beta genes was performed with a multiplex PCR assay on genomic DNA. The Illumina HiSeq System was used to sequence the amplified TCR beta libraries as 87-base-pair reads. Concerning the study's data processing: A later analysis counted about 82 million unique TCR beta chains across the 650 to 800 repertoires, and some 11 million of these chains were shared by at least two donors. To remove PCR and sequencing errors, raw reads were error-corrected and collapsed into unique sequences using a nearest-neighbor algorithm that merged closely related sequences. Alignment of CDR3 sequences to IMGT reference sequences was used to assign V, D and J gene segments. For a sequence to be retained, at least a six-nucleotide match to both a V gene segment and a J gene segment was required. Rearrangements were classified as productive when the CDR3 lacked stop codons and remained in frame with V and J, and all other rearrangements were classified as non-productive. CDR3 was defined by IMGT convention, running from the second conserved V-encoded cysteine to the conserved J-encoded phenylalanine. The earlier analysis of 500 to 650 of the donors excluded any sequence lacking an unambiguous match to a single V gene segment. In an earlier analysis of approximately 610 of the donors, V segments were called functional above 56.7% productive rearrangements and were called segregating when the between-donor standard deviation exceeded 5%. A statistical classification framework was built for diagnosing cytomegalovirus status from the catalog of TCR beta chain sequences. A later analysis assigned V and J genes by comparing TCR nucleotide sequences with IMGT/GENE-DB human TR gene sequences. A later analysis assigned CDR3 sequences and most-parsimonious VDJ recombination scenarios with the TCRdist pipeline. In a later analysis, each TCR beta chain was defined by its CDR3 amino acid sequence together with its V-gene family, and reads without a unique V-gene family were excluded. A later analysis removed 500 to 600 highly shared, low-generation-probability nucleotide sequences to deal with suspected cross-contamination and a sequencing artifact. In a later analysis, a clonal expansion index for each public chain was calculated from normalized within-repertoire ranks of inferred template counts. In a later analysis, generation probabilities were computed using a VDJ recombination model fitted to out-of-frame rearrangements, and the results were checked against IGoR. In a later analysis, hypergeometric tests were used to score TCR-TCR, TCR-HLA and TCR-CMV co-occurrence, with a repertoire-size bias correction applied to TCR pairs. To estimate false discovery rates, a later analysis permuted the HLA or CMV assignments 20 times. In a later analysis, co-occurring TCRs were grouped using DBSCAN, and TCRdist sequence similarity was added for clustering within HLA-allele-positive subsets. Repertoires with fewer than 30,000 or more than 120,000 public chains were left out of co-occurrence clustering, as were five repertoires with anomalous nucleotide sharing. TCRdb retrieved this table from immuneACCESS and kept in-frame rearrangements only. Not all clones are present; in checked studies, unresolved V genes account for under half, and no reason is known for the remainder. V and J calls plus clone size are reproduced from that table; the DNA served to infer D and trimming. The sample table shows some 150,000 clones, and around 86% are seen once. The biggest ten clones account for roughly 8% of the sample.

The study at large found these results: According to a later genetic analysis, donors in an Asian-associated ancestry cluster had fewer N-insertions in productive TCRs than the roughly 670-donor mean. When HLA alleles, especially DR and DQ, strongly co-occurred, attributing TCR associations to individual alleles was difficult. Some IMGT-functional V segments, including TRBV6-2 and TRBV6-3, could not be told apart with the 87-base-pair reads, so those segments were excluded. According to a later analysis, TCR association rates differed among HLA loci, with DRB1 alleles showing the most associated TCRs and HLA-C alleles showing the fewest. Compared with equally common non-associated chains, HLA-associated TCR beta chains in a later analysis were more clonally expanded and had lower generation probabilities. CMV serostatus was the only immune exposure information available for the cohort. The authors suggested that the approach could potentially be extended to other disease states and immunological phenotypes. The cohort was sequenced for TCR beta chains only, and without alpha or paired-chain data the features that could be detected were limited. A group of highly shared sequence variants was considered likely to be a technical artifact of the sequencing pipeline. In a later analysis, most CMV-associated TCR beta chains were found to appear HLA-restricted, with HLA associations seemingly driven largely by CMV exposure. In an earlier analysis of about 540 of the donors, most TCR beta V segments were observed in productive rearrangements about 90% or about 30% of the time, broadly matching IMGT annotations. A further reported finding was that TCR beta sequences accurately predicted the HLA-A and HLA-B alleles for most subjects in the first cohort. Because some donors lacked HLA typing at each locus, the association tests relied only on the typed subset. Most TCR sequences were observed very rarely across donors, whereas some public TCRs were present in many individuals. A later genetic analysis associated a missense DCLRE1C variant with V-gene and J-gene trimming of TCR beta chains, and an independent cohort replicated the association. Several of the top co-occurrence clusters appeared to be linked to parvovirus B19, influenza, CMV and Epstein-Barr virus, according to a later analysis. The earlier analysis of 587 of the donors excluded fewer than 20 rarely observed V segments, including chromosome 9 orphons, because counts were too low. A few of the identified cytomegalovirus-associated TCR beta chains were confirmed in vitro to be specific for cytomegalovirus antigens. Correlated functional status among segregating V segments might reflect linkage disequilibrium, but an unknown experimental factor could not be ruled out. The classifier was reported to diagnose cytomegalovirus status with high specificity and sensitivity in both the original and validation cohorts. The study gave a list of under 200 TCR beta chains associated with cytomegalovirus. At a false discovery rate of 0.05, a later analysis linked around 15,000 TCR beta sequences to specific HLA alleles. Roughly uniform sequencing depth across donors was assumed in presence/absence analyses, although this assumption may not hold.

The cohort consisted of 600 to 750 healthy bone marrow donors. All cohort members were sampled while nominally healthy, although unrecorded immune exposures were likely present. The donor was CMV seropositive and belonged to the group of 250 to 350 seropositive cohort members. Every donor gave a peripheral blood sample, and the peripheral blood mononuclear cells from that sample were used for TCR beta sequencing. The Qiagen DNeasy Blood Extraction Kit was used to extract genomic DNA from the blood cell samples. The germline V gene specifies SGHRS as CDR1 and YFSETQ as CDR2. Unmatched junction bases come to 8, with V trimmed by 4 bases and J by 4 bases. From the cysteine through the phenylalanine, the CDR3 covers 15 amino acids. The sequence is cut down to CDR3 DNA, 45 bases in frame from base 1.

The sequence derives from a woman aged 50 to 60 in good health and CMV-seropositive. The chain links TRBV5-1 with TRBJ2-5, and TRBD1 matches 9 of the central bases. The sample taken for sequencing was PBMCs. The CDR3 region reads CASSPGQGTSETQYF. The DNA sequence is as follows: TGCGCCAGCAGCCCCGGACAGGGGACATCAGAGACCCAGTACTTC.